This T cell receptor beta chain comes out of a study of somatic mutations in cytotoxic T cells in rheumatoid arthritis. Whole-study context: Selected T-cell populations stained with V beta antibodies were isolated by flow sorting to nearly 100% purity; these included V beta1+ cells subjected to TCRB sequencing.

Note on this clone: Its antigen is still unknown.

Trimming removed 5 bases from V and 0 bases from J, with 17 bases in between. This CDR3 is 16 amino acids long. The germline V gene encodes CDR1 MNHEY and CDR2 SMNVEV (reference sequence). Measured with immunoSEQ multiplex PCR; TCRdb has only the in-frame clones, and not every one. The sample has about 8,600 clones; roughly 76% are singletons. Points from the study as a whole: Patients with rheumatoid arthritis showed a slight underrepresentation of TRBV07, a finding that was never subjected to any adjustment for multiple comparisons. The study found no significant difference in CD8+ T-cell clonality between rheumatoid arthritis patients and age-matched healthy controls.

The healthy control blood donors were around 51% female, with median age approximately 61 years (range about 20-75). The gene calls are TRBV27 and TRBJ2-7; TRBD2 might be the D (6 bases). This clonotype was obtained from a woman aged 50 to 60 in good health. Material for sequencing was CD8+ T cells sorted from blood. Written as DNA, the CDR3 is TGTGCCAGCAGTGTACTAGGGGAGGACCCCTCCTACGAGCAGTACTTC. Its protein is CASSVLGEDPSYEQYF.